The entry below gives a single TCR beta chain sequence along with its context. Antigen unknown. This record belongs to a study of identical twins. Study-level findings and limits: Weaker excess twin sharing was observed in beta out-of-frame sequences. Conclusions came from cross-sectional statistical analysis, not from following the same donors. In cord blood, abundant beta clonotypes had fewer insertions; memory showed no trend. The study found that models underestimated out-of-frame TCR alpha sharing in monozygotic twins.

TCRdb fed the 5' RACE reads into MiXCR, producing one record per CDR3 protein. Here the sample spans 750,000 to 950,000 distinct CDR3 sequences, roughly 12% being singletons. The CDR3 sequence is 14 residues long. V lost 6 bases, J lost 3 bases, and 8 bases stayed unmatched. This same sample was also part of a study on yellow fever vaccine responses in identical twins.

The sequence derives from a woman in her late teens or twenties in good health. The V and J genes are TRBV12-3 or TRBV12-4 and TRBJ2-7, with 7 bases lining up with TRBD1. Sequencing was performed on PBMCs. The CDR3 reads CASSLLGTDYEQYF. CDR3 sequence (DNA): TGTGCCAGCAGCCTACTGGGGACAGACTACGAGCAGTACTTC.